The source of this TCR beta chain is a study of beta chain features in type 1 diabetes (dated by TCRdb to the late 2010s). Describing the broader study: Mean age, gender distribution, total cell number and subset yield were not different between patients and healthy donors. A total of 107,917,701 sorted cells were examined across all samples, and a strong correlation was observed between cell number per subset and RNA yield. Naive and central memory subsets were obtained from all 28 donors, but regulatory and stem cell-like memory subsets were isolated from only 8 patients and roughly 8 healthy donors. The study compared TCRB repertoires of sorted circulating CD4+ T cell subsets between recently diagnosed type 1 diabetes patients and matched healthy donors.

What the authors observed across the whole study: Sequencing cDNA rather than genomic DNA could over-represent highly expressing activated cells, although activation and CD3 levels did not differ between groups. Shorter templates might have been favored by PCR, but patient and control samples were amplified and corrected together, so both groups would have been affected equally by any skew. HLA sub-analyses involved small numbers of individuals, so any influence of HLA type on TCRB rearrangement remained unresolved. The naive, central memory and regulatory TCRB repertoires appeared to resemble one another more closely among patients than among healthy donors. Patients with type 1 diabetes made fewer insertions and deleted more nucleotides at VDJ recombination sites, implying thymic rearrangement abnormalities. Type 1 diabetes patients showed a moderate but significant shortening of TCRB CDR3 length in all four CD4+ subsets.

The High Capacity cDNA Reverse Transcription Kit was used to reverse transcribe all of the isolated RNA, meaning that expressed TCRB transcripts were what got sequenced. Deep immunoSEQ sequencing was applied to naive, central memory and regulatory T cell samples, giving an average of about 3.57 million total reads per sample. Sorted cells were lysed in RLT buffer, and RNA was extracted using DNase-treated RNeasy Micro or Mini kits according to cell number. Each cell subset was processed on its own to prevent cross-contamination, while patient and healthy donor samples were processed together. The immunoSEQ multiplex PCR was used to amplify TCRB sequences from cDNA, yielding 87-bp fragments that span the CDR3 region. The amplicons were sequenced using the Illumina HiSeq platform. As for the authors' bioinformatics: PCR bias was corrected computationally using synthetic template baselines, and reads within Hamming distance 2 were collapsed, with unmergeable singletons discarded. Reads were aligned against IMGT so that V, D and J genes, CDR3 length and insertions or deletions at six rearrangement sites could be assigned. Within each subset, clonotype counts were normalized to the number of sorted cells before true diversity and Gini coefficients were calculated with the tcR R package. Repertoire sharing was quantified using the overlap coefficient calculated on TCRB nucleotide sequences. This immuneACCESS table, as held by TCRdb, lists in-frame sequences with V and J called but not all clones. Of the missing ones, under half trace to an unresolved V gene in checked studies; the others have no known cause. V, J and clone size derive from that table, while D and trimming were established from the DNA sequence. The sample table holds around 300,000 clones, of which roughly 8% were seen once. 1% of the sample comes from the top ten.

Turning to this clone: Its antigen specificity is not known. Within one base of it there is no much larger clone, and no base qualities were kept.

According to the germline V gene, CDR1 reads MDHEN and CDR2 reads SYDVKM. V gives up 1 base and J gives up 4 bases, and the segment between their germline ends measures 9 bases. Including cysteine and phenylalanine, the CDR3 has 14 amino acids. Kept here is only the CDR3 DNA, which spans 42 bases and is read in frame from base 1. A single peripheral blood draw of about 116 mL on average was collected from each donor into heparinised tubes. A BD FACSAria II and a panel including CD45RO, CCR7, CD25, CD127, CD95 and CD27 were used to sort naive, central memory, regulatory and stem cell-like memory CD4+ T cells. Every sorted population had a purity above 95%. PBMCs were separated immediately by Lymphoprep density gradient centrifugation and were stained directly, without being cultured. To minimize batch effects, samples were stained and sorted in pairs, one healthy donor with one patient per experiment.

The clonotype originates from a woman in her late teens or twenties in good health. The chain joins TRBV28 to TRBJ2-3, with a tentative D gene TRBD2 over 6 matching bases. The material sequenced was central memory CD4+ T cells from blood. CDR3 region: CASSLSRGADTQYF. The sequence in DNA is TGTGCCAGCAGTTTATCGCGGGGAGCAGATACGCAGTATTTT.